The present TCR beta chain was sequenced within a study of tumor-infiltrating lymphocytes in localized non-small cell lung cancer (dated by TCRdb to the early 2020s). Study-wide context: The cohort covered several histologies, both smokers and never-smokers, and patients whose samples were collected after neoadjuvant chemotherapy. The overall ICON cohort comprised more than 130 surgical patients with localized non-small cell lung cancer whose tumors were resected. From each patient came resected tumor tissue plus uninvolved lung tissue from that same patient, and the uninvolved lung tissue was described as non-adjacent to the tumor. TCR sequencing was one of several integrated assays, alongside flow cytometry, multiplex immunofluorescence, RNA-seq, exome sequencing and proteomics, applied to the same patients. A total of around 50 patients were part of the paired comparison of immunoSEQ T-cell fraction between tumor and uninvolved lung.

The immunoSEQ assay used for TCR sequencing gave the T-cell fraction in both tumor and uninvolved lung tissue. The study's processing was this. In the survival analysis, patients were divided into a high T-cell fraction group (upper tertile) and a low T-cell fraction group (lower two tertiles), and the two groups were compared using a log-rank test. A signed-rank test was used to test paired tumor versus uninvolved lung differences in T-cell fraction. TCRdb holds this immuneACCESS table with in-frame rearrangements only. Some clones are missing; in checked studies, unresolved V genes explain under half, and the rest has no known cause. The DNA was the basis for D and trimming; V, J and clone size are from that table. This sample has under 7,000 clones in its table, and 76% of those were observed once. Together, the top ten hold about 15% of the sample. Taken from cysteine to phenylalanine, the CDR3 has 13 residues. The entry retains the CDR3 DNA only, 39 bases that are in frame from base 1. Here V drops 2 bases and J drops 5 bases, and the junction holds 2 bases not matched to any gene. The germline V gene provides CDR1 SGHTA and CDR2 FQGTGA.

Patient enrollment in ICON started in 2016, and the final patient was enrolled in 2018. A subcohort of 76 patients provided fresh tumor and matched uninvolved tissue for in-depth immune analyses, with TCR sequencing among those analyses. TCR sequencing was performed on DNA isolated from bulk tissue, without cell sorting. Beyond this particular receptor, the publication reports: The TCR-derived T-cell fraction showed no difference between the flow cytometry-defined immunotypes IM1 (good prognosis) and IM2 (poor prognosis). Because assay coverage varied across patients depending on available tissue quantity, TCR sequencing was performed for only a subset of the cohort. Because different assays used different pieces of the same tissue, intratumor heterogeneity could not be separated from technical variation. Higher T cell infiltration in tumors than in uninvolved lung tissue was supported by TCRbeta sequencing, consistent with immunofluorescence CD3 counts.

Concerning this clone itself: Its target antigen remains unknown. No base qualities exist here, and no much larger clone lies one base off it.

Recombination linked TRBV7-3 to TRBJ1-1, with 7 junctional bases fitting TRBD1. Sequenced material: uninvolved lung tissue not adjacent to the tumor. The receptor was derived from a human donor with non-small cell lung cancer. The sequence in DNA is TGTGCCAGCAGCTTATCAGGGGGGACTGAAGCTTTCTTT. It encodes CASSLSGGTEAFF.